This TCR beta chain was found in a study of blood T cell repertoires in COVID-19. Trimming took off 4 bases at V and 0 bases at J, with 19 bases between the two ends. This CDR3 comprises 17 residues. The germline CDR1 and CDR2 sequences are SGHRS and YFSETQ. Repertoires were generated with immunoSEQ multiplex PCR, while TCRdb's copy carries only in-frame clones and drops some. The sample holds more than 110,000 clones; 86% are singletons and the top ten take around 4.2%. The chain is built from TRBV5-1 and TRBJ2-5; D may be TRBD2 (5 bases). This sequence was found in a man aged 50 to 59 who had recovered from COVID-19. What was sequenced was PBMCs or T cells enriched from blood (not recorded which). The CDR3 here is CASSHRSNPGYQETQYF. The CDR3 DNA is TGCGCCAGCAGCCATCGGTCAAACCCGGGGTACCAAGAGACCCAGTACTTC.